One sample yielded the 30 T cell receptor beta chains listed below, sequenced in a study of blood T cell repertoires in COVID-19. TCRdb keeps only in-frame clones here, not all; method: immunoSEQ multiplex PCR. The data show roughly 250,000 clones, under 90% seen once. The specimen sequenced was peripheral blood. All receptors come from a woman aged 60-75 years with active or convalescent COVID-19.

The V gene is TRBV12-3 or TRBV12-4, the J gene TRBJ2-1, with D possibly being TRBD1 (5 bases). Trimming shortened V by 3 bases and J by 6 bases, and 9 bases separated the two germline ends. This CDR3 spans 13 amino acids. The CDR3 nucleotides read TGTGCCAGCAGTTTGCGGCAGGGCAATGAGCAGTTCTTC. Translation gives CASSLRQGNEQFF.

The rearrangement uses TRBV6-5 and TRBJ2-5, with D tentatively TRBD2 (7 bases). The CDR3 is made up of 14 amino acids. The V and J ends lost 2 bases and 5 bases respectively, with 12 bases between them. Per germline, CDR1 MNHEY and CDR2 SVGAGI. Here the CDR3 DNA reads TGTGCCAGCAGTTACGCGGGGGCTCAGGAGACCCAGTACTTC. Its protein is CASSYAGAQETQYF.

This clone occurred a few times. CDR3 sequence: CASSPRSLSIDQYF. CDR3 nucleotide sequence: TGTGCCAGCAGCCCCCGCTCCCTCTCTATCGACCAGTACTTC. V gene TRBV4-2 combines with J gene TRBJ2-5, with unresolved D. V lost 4 bases and J 10 bases, leaving 19 bases between the germline ends. This CDR3 region has 14 residues. The germline gives CDR1 LGHNA, CDR2 YNFKEQ.

DNA for the CDR3: TGTGCCAGCAGTTTATCTGGGCTCACTGAAGCTTTCTTT. Translation gives CASSLSGLTEAFF. This chain links TRBV27 with TRBJ1-1, with D unresolved. Germline CDR1 is MNHEY and CDR2 is SMNVEV (reference sequence). V gave up 0 bases and J gave up 4 bases, with 6 bases separating them. The CDR3 consists of 13 residues.

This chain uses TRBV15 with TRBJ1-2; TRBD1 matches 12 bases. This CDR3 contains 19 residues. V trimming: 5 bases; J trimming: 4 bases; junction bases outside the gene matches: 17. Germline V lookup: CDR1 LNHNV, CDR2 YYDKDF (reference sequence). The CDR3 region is CATSGPWDRGRTRSYGYTF. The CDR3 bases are TGTGCCACCAGCGGTCCTTGGGACAGGGGGCGTACTAGGTCCTATGGCTACACCTTC.

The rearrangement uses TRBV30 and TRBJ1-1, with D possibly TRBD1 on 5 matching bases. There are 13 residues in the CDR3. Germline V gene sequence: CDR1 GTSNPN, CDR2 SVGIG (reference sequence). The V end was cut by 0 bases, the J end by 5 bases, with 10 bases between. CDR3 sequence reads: CAWSVFGGTEAFF. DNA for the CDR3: TGTGCCTGGAGTGTATTCGGGGGAACTGAAGCTTTCTTT.

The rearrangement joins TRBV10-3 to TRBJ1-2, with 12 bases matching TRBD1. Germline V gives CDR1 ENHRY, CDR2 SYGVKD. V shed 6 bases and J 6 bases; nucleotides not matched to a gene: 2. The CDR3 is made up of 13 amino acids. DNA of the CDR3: TGTGCCATCAGGGGACAGGGGGCTGATGGCTACACCTTC. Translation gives CAIRGQGADGYTF.

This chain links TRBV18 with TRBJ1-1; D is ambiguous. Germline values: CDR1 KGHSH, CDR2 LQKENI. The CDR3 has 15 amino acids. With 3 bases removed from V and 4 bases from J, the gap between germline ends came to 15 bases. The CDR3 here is CASSPTRFETTEAFF. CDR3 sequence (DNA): TGTGCCAGCTCACCGACGAGGTTTGAGACCACTGAAGCTTTCTTT.

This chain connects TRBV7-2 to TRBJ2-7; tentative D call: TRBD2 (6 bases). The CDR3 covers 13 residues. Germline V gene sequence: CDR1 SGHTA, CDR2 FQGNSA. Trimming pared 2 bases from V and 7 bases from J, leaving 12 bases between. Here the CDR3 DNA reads TGTGCCAGCAGCTTATCGGGGGTCATGGAGCAGTACTTC. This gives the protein CASSLSGVMEQYF.

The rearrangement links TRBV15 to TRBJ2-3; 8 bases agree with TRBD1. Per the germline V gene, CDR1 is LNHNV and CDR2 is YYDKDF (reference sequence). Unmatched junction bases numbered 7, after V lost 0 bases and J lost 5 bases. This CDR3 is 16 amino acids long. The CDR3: CATSRDNRGRLDTQYF. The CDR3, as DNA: TGTGCCACCAGCAGAGATAACAGGGGGAGATTAGATACGCAGTATTTT.

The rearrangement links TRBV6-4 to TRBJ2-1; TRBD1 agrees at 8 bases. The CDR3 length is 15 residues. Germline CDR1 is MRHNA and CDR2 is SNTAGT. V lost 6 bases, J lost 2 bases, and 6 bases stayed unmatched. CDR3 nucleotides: TGTGCCAGCAGCCTGGACAGGGCGCCCTACAATGAGCAGTTCTTC. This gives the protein CASSLDRAPYNEQFF.

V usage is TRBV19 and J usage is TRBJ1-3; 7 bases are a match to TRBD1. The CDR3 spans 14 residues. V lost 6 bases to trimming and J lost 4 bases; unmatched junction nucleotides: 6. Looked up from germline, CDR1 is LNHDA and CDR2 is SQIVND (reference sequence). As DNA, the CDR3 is TGTGCCAGTAGCCCCTTACAGGGGGGAAACACCATATATTTT. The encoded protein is CASSPLQGGNTIYF. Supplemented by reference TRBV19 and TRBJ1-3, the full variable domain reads DGGITQSPKYLFRKEGQNVTLSCEQNLNHDAMYWYRQDPGQGLRLIYYSQIVNDFQKGDIAEGYSVSREKKESFPLTVTSAQKNPTAFYLCASSPLQGGNTIYFGEGSWLTVV.

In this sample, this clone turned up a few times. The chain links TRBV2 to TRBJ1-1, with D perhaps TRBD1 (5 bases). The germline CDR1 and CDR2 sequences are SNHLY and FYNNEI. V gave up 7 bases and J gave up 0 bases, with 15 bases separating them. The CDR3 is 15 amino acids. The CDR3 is CASMRLGGLNTEAFF. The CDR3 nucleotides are TGTGCCAGCATGCGGTTGGGGGGACTGAACACTGAAGCTTTCTTT.

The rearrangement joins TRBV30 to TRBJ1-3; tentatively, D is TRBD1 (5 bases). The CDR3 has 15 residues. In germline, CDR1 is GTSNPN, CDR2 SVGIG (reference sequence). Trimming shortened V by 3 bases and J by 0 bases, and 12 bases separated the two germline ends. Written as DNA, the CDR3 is TGTGCCTGGAGAGCGGGACCGAACTCTGGAAACACCATATATTTT. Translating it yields CAWRAGPNSGNTIYF.

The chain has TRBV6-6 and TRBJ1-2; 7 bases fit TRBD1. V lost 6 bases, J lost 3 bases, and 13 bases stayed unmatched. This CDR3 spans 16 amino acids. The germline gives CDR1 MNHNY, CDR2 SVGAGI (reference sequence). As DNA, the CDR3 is TGTGCCAGCAGGGTCTCACAGGGGAAGAGGGACTATGGCTACACCTTC. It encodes CASRVSQGKRDYGYTF.

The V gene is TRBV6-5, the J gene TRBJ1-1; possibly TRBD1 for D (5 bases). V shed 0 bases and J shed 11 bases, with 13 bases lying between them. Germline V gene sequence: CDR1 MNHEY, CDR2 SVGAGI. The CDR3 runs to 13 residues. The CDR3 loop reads CASSYSSGGIAFF. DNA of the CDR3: TGTGCCAGCAGTTACTCGAGTGGGGGGATCGCTTTCTTT.

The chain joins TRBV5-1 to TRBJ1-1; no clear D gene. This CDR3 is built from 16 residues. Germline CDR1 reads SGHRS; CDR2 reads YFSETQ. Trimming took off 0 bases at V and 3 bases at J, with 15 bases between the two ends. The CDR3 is CASSLATRWEDTEAFF. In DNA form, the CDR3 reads TGCGCCAGCAGCTTGGCCACACGCTGGGAGGACACTGAAGCTTTCTTT.

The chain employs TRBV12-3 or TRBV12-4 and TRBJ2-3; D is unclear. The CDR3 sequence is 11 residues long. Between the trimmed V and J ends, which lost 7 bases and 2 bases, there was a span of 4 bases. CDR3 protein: CASTLTDTQYF. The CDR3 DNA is TGTGCCAGCACCCTCACAGATACGCAGTATTTT.

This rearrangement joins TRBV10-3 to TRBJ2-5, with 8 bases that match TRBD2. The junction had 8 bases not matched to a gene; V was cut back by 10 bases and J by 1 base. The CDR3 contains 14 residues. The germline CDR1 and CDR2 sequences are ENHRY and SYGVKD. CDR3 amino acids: CATWSGGLQETQYF. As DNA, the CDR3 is TGTGCCACCTGGAGCGGGGGTCTCCAAGAGACCCAGTACTTC.

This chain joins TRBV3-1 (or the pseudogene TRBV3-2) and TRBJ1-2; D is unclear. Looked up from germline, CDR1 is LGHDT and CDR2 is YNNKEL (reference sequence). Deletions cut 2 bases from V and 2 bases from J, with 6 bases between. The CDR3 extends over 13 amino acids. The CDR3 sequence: CASSQIMNYGYTF. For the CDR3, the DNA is TGTGCCAGCAGCCAAATAATGAACTATGGCTACACCTTC.

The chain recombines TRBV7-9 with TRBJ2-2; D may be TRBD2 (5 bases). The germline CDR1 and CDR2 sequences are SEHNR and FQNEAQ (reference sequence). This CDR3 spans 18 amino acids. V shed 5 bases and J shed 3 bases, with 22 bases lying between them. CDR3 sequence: CASSPVDMVDYYTGELFF. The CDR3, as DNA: TGTGCCAGCAGCCCCGTAGACATGGTTGACTATTACACCGGGGAGCTGTTTTTT. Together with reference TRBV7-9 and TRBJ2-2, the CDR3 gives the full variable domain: DTGVSQNPRHKITKRGQNVTFRCDPISEHNRLYWYRQTLGQGPEFLTYFQNEAQLEKSRLLSDRFSAERPKGSFSTLEIQRTEQGDSAMYLCASSPVDMVDYYTGELFFGEGSRLTVL.

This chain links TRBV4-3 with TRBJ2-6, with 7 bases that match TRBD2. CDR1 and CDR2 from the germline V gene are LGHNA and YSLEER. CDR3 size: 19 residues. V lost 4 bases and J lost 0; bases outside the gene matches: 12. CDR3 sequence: CASSLSGLAVHSGANVLTF. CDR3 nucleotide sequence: TGCGCCAGCAGCCTGTCGGGGCTAGCGGTGCACTCTGGGGCCAACGTCCTGACTTTC.

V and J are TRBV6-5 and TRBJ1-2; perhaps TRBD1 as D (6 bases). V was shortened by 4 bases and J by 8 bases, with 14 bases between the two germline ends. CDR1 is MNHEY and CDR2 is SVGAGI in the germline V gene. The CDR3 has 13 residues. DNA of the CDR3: TGTGCCAGCAGTTCCTACAGGGAGAAGGGCTACACCTTC. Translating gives CASSSYREKGYTF.

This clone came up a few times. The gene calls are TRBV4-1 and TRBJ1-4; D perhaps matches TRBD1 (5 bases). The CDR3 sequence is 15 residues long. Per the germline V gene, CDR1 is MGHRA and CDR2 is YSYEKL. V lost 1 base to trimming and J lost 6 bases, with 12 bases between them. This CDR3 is CASSQGREDDEKLFF. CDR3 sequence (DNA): TGCGCCAGCAGCCAAGGCAGGGAAGATGATGAAAAACTGTTTTTT.

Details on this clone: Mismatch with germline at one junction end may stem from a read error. Here the CDR3 reads CASSINFVGGWFF. Here the CDR3 DNA reads TGTGCCAGCAGTATCAATTTTGTCGGTGGTTGGTTCTTC. The chain has TRBV2 and TRBJ1-2; the D is unclear. The CDR3 spans 13 residues. Germline CDR1 is SNHLY and CDR2 is FYNNEI.

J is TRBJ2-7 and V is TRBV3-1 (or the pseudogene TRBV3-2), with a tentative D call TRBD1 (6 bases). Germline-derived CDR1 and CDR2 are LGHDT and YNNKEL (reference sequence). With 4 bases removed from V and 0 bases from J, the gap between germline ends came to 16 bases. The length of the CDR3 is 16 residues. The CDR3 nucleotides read TGTGCCAGCAGCCTCTCCAGGGGTAGGGGCTCCTACGAGCAGTACTTC. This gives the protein CASSLSRGRGSYEQYF.

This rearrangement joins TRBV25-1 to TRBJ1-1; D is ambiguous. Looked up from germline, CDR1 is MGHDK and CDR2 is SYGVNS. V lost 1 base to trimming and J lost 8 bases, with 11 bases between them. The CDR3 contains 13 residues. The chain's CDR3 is CASSESGEREAFF. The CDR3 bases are TGTGCCAGCAGTGAATCCGGGGAGAGAGAAGCTTTCTTT.

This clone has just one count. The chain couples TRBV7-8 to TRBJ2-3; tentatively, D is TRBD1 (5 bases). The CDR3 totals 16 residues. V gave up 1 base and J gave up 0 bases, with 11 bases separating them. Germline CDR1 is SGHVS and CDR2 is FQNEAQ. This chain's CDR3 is CASSLVTGASTDTQYF. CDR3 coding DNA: TGTGCCAGCAGCTTAGTAACAGGAGCCAGCACAGATACGCAGTATTTT.

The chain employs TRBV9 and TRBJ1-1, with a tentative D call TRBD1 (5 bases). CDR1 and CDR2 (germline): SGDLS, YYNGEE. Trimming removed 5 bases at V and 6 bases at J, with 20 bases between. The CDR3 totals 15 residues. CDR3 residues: CASSKQPQGGPEAFF. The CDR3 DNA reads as TGTGCCAGCAGTAAACAGCCCCAGGGTGGACCTGAAGCTTTCTTT.

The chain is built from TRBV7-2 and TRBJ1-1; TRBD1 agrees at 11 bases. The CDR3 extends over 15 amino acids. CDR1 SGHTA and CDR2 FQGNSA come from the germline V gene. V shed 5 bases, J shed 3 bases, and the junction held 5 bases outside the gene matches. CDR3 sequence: CASSPDRGRDTEAFF. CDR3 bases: TGTGCCAGCAGCCCGGACAGGGGGCGCGACACTGAAGCTTTCTTT.